Described below is a single TCR beta chain sequence and its context. These data come from a study of blood T cell repertoires in COVID-19. About the study: The United States, Italy and Spain provided the acute and convalescent COVID-19 samples. Sample material is recorded as cDNA or gDNA derived from T cells, B-cell-depleted T cells, or PBMCs.

The germline V gene has CDR1 MNHEY and CDR2 SMNVEV (reference sequence). The CDR3 contains 16 residues. Trimming at V came to 6 bases and at J to 2 bases, leaving 13 bases not matched to a gene. The table came from immunoSEQ multiplex PCR; TCRdb's copy has only in-frame clones and leaves some out. Of 200,000 to 250,000 clones in the sample, approximately 89% were seen once. Participants came from roughly 25 US areas, aged about 18 to 100 years. The clonotype comes from a woman aged 25 to 45 who had been exposed to COVID-19. Sequencing input: PBMCs or T cells enriched from blood (not recorded which). V and J are TRBV27 and TRBJ2-7; 7 bases are shared with TRBD2. The CDR3 here is CASSPLARELTYEQYF. In DNA, the CDR3 is TGTGCCAGCAGCCCGTTAGCGCGGGAGCTTACCTACGAGCAGTACTTC.